This is a list of T cell receptor beta chains from one sample in a study of breast tumors, draining lymph nodes, adjacent tissues. TCRdb recomputed calls from the multiplex PCR reads with MiXCR, one row per CDR3 protein. In the table there are some 130,000 distinct CDR3 sequences, just under 20% of which are singletons. The material sequenced was axillary lymph node tissue. All receptors come from a female donor with breast cancer. Some clones in this sample may be carry-over from other donors' samples. Both conserved end residues are part of each CDR3. The D gene is left open where the match is weak. Clone size is not always given. Where it is, it says once, few, many or a class for expanded clones.

CDR3	DNA	V	D	J	size
CASSEESNSYNSPLHF	TGTGCCAGCAGTGAAGAGTCGAACTCCTATAATTCACCCCTCCACTTT	TRBV6-1	NA	TRBJ1-6	many
CASSTGQQETQYF	TGTGCCAGTAGTACCGGCCAACAAGAGACCCAGTACTTC	TRBV19	NA	TRBJ2-5	many
CASSPFGTGGYEQYF	TGTGCCAGCAGTCCATTCGGGACAGGGGGCTACGAGCAGTACTTC	TRBV27	TRBD1	TRBJ2-7	many
CASSSRPPGGNTEAFF	TGTGCCAGCAGTTCAAGACCTCCTGGGGGGAACACTGAAGCTTTCTTT	TRBV12-3/TRBV12-4	NA	TRBJ1-1	NA
CSSGTGGRQPQHF	TGTTCCTCCGGGACAGGGGGCAGGCAGCCCCAGCATTTT	TRBV28	TRBD1	TRBJ1-5	few
CASSLTGAVAGELFF	TGTGCCAGCAGTTTGACAGGGGCGGTGGCCGGGGAGCTGTTTTTT	TRBV6-6	TRBD1	TRBJ2-2	NA
CASSEALGGEETQYF	TGTGCCAGCAGTGAAGCGTTAGGGGGCGAGGAGACCCAGTACTTC	TRBV6-1	TRBD1	TRBJ2-5	NA
CSASLSGSTGELFF	TGCAGTGCTAGTTTGTCAGGGAGCACCGGGGAGCTGTTTTTT	TRBV20-1	NA	TRBJ2-2	many
CASSPVRGAGYEQFF	TGCGCCAGCAGCCCGGTACGGGGGGCAGGTTATGAGCAGTTCTTC	TRBV4-1	NA	TRBJ2-1	many
CASSPQGLAALGEQFF	TGTGCCAGCTCACCGCAGGGACTAGCGGCTTTAGGGGAGCAGTTCTTC	TRBV18	TRBD2	TRBJ2-1	NA
CASSFGGVIEQYF	TGTGCCAGCAGTTTTGGGGGGGTCATTGAGCAGTACTTC	TRBV28	TRBD2	TRBJ2-7	many
CASSQGDYGYTF	TGTGCCAGCTCCCAGGGGGATTATGGCTACACCTTC	TRBV6-1	TRBD1	TRBJ1-2	many
CASTTQRANYGYTF	TGTGCCAGCACCACCCAGAGAGCTAACTATGGCTACACCTTC	TRBV2	NA	TRBJ1-2	many
CASSSGLGYPDTQYF	TGTGCCAGCAGCTCTGGACTGGGGTACCCAGATACGCAGTATTTT	TRBV7-3	NA	TRBJ2-3	NA
CASSTIQGSEAFF	TGTGCCAGCAGTACTATCCAGGGGAGTGAAGCTTTCTTT	TRBV6-5	NA	TRBJ1-1	NA
CASSISGHGYTF	TGTGCCAGTAGTATAAGTGGTCATGGCTACACCTTC	TRBV19	NA	TRBJ1-2	many
CASSLALVDTQYF	TGTGCCAGCAGCTTAGCTCTAGTAGATACGCAGTATTTT	TRBV11-3	NA	TRBJ2-3	many
CSARVRVEGDTQYF	TGCAGTGCTAGAGTTCGGGTCGAGGGGGATACGCAGTATTTT	TRBV20-1	NA	TRBJ2-3	many
CASSDVVRSRETQYF	TGTGCCAGCAGTGACGTGGTAAGGAGTCGTGAGACCCAGTACTTC	TRBV12-3/TRBV12-4	NA	TRBJ2-5	many
CASSLGRLNEKLFF	TGTGCCAGCAGCTTAGGGAGACTGAATGAAAAACTGTTTTTT	TRBV7-9	NA	TRBJ1-4	many
CASRKRQGRFDHSPLHF	TGTGCCAGCCGAAAGCGACAGGGGAGGTTTGACCATTCACCCCTCCACTTT	TRBV15	TRBD1	TRBJ1-6	many
CASSRSGQADSPLHF	TGTGCCAGCTCACGCTCGGGACAGGCGGATTCACCCCTCCACTTT	TRBV18	TRBD1	TRBJ1-6	many
CATSRYRDNYEQYF	TGTGCCACCAGCAGATACCGGGACAACTACGAGCAGTACTTC	TRBV15	NA	TRBJ2-7	many
CASSLLESEQFF	TGTGCCAGCAGCCTGTTGGAAAGTGAGCAGTTCTTC	TRBV9	NA	TRBJ2-1	many
CSAGGGPQETQYF	TGCAGTGCAGGGGGGGGCCCCCAAGAGACCCAGTACTTC	TRBV20-1	NA	TRBJ2-5	many
CAIIRTQGDNEQYF	TGTGCTATTATTAGGACGCAGGGGGACAACGAGCAGTACTTC	TRBV12-5	TRBD1	TRBJ2-7	many